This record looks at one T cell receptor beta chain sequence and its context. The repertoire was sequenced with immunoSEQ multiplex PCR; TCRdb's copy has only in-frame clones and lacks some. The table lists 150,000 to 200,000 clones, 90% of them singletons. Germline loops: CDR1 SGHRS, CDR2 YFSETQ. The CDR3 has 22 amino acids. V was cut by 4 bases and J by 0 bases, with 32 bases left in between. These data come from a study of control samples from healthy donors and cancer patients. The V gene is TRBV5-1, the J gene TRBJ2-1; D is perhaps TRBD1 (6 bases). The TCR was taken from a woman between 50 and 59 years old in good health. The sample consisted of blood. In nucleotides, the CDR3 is TGCGCCAGCAGCCCAACCCTCGACAGTCAAGTTACGGGACACCTCTCCTACAATGAGCAGTTCTTC. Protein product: CASSPTLDSQVTGHLSYNEQFF.